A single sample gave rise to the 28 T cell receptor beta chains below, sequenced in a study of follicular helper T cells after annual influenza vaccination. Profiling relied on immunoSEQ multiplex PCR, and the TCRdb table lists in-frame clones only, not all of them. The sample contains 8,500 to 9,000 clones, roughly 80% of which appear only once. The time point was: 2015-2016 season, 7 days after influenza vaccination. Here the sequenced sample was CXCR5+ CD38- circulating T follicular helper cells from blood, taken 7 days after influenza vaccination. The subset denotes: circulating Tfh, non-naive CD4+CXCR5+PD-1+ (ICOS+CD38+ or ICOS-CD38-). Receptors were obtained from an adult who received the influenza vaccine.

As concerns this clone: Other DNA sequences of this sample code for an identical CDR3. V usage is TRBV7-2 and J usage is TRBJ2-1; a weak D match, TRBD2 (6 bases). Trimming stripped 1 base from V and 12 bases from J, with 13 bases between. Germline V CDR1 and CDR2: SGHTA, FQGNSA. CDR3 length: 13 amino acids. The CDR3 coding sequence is TGTGCCAGCAGCTTAGTTGGACTCGGGGGGCAGTTCTTC. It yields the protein CASSLVGLGGQFF.

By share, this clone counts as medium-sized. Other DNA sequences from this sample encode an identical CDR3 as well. The DNA for the CDR3 is TGTGCCAGCAGTCCCGGACAGGCGAATTCACCCCTCCACTTT. Its translation: CASSPGQANSPLHF. The chain is built from TRBV7-9 and TRBJ1-6; 7 positions agree with TRBD1. CDR1 is SEHNR and CDR2 is FQNEAQ in the germline V gene (reference sequence). The CDR3 sequence is 14 residues long. The V and J ends lost 6 bases and 7 bases, in that order; junction bases with no gene match: 6.

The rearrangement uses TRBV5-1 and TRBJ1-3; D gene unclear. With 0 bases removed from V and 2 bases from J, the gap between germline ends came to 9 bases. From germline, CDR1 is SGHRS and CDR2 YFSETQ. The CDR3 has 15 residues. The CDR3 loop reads CASSLDLSPGNTIYF. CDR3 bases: TGCGCCAGCAGCTTGGACTTATCCCCTGGAAACACCATATATTTT.

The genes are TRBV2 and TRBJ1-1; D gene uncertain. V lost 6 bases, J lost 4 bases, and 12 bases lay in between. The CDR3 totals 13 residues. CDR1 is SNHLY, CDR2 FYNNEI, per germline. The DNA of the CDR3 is TGTGCCAGCAGGGAAAACGGGATCACTGAAGCTTTCTTT. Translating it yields CASRENGITEAFF.

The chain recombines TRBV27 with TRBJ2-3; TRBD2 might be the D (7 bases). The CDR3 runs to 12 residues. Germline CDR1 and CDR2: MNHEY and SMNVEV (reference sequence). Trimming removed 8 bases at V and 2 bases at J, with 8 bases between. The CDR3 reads CASGGATDTQYF. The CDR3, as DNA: TGTGCCAGCGGGGGGGCCACAGATACGCAGTATTTT.

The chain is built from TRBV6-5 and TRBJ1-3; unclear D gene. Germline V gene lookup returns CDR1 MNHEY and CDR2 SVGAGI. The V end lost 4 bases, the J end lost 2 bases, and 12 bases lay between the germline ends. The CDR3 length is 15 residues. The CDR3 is CASSFSHDPGNTIYF. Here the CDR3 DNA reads TGTGCCAGCAGTTTTTCCCATGATCCTGGAAACACCATATATTTT.

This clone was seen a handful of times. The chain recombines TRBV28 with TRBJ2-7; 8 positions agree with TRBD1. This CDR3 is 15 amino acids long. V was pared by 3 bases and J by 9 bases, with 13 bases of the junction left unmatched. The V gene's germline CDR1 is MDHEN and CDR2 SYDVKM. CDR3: CASSLDGTGPGPQYF. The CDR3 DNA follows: TGTGCCAGCAGTTTGGATGGGACAGGCCCTGGACCGCAGTACTTC.

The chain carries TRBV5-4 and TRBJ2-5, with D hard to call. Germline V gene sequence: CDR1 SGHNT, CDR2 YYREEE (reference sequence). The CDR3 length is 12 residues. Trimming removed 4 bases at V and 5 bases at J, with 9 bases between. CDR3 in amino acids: CASSPMTETQYF. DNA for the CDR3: TGTGCCAGCAGCCCGATGACGGAGACCCAGTACTTC. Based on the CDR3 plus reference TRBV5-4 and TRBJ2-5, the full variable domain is ETGVTQSPTHLIKTRGQQVTLRCSSQSGHNTVSWYQQALGQGPQFIFQYYREEENGRGNFPPRFSGLQFPNYSSELNVNALELDDSALYLCASSPMTETQYFGPGTRLLVL.

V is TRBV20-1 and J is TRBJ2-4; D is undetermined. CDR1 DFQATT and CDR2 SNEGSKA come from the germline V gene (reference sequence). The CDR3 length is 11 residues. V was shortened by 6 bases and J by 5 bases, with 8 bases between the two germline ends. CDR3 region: CSAAPENIQYF. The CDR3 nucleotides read TGCAGTGCAGCCCCAGAAAACATTCAGTACTTC.

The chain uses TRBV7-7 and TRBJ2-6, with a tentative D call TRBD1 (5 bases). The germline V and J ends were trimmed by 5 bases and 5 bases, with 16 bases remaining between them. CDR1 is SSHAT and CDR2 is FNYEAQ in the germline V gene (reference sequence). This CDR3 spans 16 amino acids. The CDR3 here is CASSPYGQSRANVLTF. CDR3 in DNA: TGTGCCAGCAGCCCCTACGGACAAAGTCGGGCCAACGTCCTGACTTTC.

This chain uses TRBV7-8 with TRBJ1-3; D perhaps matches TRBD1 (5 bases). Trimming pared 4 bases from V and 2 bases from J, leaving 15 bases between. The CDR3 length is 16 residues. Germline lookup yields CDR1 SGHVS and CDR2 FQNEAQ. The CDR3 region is CASSSRGADPGNTIYF. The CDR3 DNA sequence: TGTGCCAGCAGCTCCCGCGGGGCAGACCCTGGAAACACCATATATTTT.

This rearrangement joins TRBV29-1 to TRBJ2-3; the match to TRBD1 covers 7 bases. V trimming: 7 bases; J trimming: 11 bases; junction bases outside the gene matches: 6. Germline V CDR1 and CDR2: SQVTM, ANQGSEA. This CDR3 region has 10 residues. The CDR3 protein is CSAWTGLQYF. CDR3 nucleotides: TGCAGCGCCTGGACAGGACTGCAGTATTTT.

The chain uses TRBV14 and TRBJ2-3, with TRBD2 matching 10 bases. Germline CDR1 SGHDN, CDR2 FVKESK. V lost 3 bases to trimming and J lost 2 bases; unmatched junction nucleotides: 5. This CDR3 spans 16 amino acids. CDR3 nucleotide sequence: TGTGCCAGCAGCCAGCTAGCGGGGGAGTCCACAGATACGCAGTATTTT. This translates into CASSQLAGESTDTQYF. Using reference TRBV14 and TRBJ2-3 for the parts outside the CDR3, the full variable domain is EAGVTQFPSHSVIEKGQTVTLRCDPISGHDNLYWYRRVMGKEIKFLLHFVKESKQDESGMPNNRFLAERTGGTYSTLKVQPAELEDSGVYFCASSQLAGESTDTQYFGPGTRLTVL.

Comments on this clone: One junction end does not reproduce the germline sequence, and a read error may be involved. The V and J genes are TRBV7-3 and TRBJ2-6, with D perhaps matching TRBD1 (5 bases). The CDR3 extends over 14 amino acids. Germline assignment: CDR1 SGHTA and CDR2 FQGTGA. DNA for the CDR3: TGTGCCAGCGGCATTGGGTCTGGGGCCAACGTCCCGACTTTC. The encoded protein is CASGIGSGANVPTF.

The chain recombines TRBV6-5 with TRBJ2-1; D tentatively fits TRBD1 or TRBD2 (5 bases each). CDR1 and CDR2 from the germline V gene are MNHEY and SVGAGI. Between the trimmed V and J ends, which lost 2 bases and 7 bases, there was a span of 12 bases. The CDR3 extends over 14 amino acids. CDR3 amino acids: CASSYGGRVNEQFF. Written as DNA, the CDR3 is TGTGCCAGCAGTTACGGAGGCAGGGTTAATGAGCAGTTCTTC.

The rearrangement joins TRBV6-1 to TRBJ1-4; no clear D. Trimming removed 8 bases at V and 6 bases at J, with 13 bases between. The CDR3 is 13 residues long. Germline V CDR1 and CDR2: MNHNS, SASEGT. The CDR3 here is CASQDKGDEKLFF. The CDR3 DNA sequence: TGTGCCAGCCAAGATAAGGGAGATGAAAAACTGTTTTTT.

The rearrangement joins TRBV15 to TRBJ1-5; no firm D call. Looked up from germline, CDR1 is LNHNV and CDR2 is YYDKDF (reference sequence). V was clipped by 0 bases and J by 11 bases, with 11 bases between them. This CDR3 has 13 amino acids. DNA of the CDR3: TGTGCCACCAGCAGAGATACGGGCGGGTCCCAGCATTTT. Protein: CATSRDTGGSQHF.

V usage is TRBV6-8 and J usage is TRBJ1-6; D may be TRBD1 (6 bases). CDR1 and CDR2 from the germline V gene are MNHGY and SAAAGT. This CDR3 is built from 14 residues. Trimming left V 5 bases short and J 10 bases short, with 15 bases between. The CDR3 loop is CASSTRTDKSPLHF. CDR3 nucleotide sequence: TGTGCCAGCAGTACAAGGACAGACAAGTCACCCCTCCACTTT.

This CDR3 reads CASASGGDTNEKLFF. CDR3 coding DNA: TGTGCCAGCGCCTCAGGGGGGGACACTAATGAAAAACTGTTTTTT. The V and J genes are TRBV28 and TRBJ1-4; 7 bases are a match to TRBD1. This CDR3 contains 15 residues. CDR1 and CDR2 (germline): MDHEN, SYDVKM. The V segment lost 8 bases and the J segment 2 bases; nucleotides outside the gene matches: 8.

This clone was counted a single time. The CDR3 region is CASSQALAVSGGAYTQYF. CDR3 in DNA: TGCGCCAGCAGCCAAGCCCTGGCGGTTAGCGGGGGGGCCTATACGCAGTATTTT. This chain connects TRBV4-3 to TRBJ2-3, with 11 bases matching TRBD2. The J segment lost 7 bases and the V segment lost 1 base, leaving 13 bases of the junction unmatched. The CDR3 is 18 amino acids. Per the germline V gene, CDR1 is LGHNA and CDR2 is YSLEER.

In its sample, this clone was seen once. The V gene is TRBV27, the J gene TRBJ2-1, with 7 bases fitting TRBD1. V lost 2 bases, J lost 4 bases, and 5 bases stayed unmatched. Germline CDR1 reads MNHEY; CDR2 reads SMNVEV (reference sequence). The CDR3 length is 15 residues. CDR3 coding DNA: TGTGCCAGCAGTTTAGGGGACAGTTTTTACAATGAGCAGTTCTTC. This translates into CASSLGDSFYNEQFF.

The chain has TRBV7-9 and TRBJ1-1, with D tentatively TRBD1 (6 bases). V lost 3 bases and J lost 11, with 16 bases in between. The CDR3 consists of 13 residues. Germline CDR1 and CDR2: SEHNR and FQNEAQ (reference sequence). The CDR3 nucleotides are TGTGCCAGCAGCTTCACATCACAGGGCGCGGCTTTCTTT. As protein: CASSFTSQGAAFF.

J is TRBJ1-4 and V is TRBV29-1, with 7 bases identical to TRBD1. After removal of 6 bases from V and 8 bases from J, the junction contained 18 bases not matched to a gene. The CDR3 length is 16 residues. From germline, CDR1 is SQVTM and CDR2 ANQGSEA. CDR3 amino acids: CSVALRDSRVSEKLFF. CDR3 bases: TGCAGCGTCGCTCTCCGGGACAGCAGAGTAAGCGAAAAACTGTTTTTT.

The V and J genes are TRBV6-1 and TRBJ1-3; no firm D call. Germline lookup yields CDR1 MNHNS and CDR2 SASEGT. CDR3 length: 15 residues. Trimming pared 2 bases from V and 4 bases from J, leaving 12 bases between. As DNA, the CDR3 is TGTGCCAGCAGTGAAACTTGGGGTTTCGGAAACACCATATATTTT. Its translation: CASSETWGFGNTIYF.

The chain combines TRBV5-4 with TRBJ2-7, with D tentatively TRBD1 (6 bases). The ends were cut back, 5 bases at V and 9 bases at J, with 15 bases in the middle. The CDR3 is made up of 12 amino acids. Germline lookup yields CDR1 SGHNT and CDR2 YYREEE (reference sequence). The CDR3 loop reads CASRSETGRQYF. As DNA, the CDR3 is TGTGCCAGCAGGTCGGAGACAGGCCGGCAGTACTTC.

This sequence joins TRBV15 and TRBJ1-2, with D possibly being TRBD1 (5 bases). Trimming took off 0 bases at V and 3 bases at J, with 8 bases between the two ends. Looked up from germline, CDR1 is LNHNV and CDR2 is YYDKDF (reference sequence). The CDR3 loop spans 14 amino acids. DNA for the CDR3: TGTGCCACCAGCAGAGATGGGACGGACTATGGCTACACCTTC. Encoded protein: CATSRDGTDYGYTF.

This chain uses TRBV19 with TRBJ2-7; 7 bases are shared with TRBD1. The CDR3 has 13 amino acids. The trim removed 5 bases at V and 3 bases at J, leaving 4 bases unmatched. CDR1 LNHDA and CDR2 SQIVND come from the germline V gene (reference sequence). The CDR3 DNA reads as TGTGCCAGTAGTGTACAGGGGAACTACGAGCAGTACTTC. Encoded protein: CASSVQGNYEQYF. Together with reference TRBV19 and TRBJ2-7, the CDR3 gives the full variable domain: DGGITQSPKYLFRKEGQNVTLSCEQNLNHDAMYWYRQDPGQGLRLIYYSQIVNDFQKGDIAEGYSVSREKKESFPLTVTSAQKNPTAFYLCASSVQGNYEQYFGPGTRLTVT.

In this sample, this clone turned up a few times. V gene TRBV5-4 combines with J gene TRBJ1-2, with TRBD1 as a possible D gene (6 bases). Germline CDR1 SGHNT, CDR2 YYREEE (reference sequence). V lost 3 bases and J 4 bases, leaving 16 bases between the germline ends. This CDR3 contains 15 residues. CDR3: CASSSPQGPRYGYTF. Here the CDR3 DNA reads TGTGCCAGCAGCTCGCCACAGGGACCTCGCTATGGCTACACCTTC. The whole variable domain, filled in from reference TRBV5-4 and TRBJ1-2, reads ETGVTQSPTHLIKTRGQQVTLRCSSQSGHNTVSWYQQALGQGPQFIFQYYREEENGRGNFPPRFSGLQFPNYSSELNVNALELDDSALYLCASSSPQGPRYGYTFGSGTRLTVV.